Following are 22 T cell receptor beta chains from one sample sequenced in a study of shared clonotypes between healthy human individuals. Cells designated naive CD8 were CD45RO-negative and were positively selected for CCR7, with terminally differentiated effector memory CD45RA+ cells excluded. TCRdb's copy holds only in-frame clones and misses some; the assay was immunoSEQ multiplex PCR. This table holds around 1,900,000 clones, approximately 92% found once. Sequenced material: naive CD8+ T cells from PBMCs. These receptors all come from a man between 18 and 35 years old in good health. Some clones in this sample may be carry-over from other donors' samples.

The count of this clone is one. This chain links TRBV2 with TRBJ1-1; perhaps TRBD1 as D (5 bases). Germline CDR1 SNHLY, CDR2 FYNNEI. Trimming removed 0 bases at V and 2 bases at J, with 13 bases between. This CDR3 has 16 residues. The CDR3 is CASSEARGIPNTEAFF. CDR3 sequence (DNA): TGTGCCAGCAGTGAAGCCCGGGGGATTCCTAACACTGAAGCTTTCTTT.

Only one count was recorded for this clone. The V and J genes are TRBV6-5 and TRBJ1-2; the D gene is possibly TRBD1 (6 bases). Trimming removed 0 bases at V and 5 bases at J, with 10 bases between. The CDR3 consists of 14 residues. CDR1 and CDR2 from the germline V gene are MNHEY and SVGAGI. The CDR3 DNA sequence: TGTGCCAGCAGTTACTCGAAGGGGGTATATGGCTACACCTTC. Translated: CASSYSKGVYGYTF.

The rearrangement uses TRBV6-6 and TRBJ1-2; D gene uncertain. V lost 2 bases, J lost 1 base, and 8 bases lay in between. Germline V gene data show CDR1 as MNHNY and CDR2 as SVGAGI (reference sequence). The CDR3 spans 14 residues. In DNA form, the CDR3 reads TGTGCCAGCAGTTACCTCCCGATTAACTATGGCTACACCTTC. Amino acids: CASSYLPINYGYTF.

The chain carries TRBV9 and TRBJ2-3, with TRBD1 identical over 8 bases. The ends lost 4 bases at V and 5 bases at J; junction bases unmatched: 12. Germline V gene data show CDR1 as SGDLS and CDR2 as YYNGEE. The CDR3 is 16 residues long. The CDR3 sequence: CASSTWGTGNLDTQYF. In nucleotides, the CDR3 is TGTGCCAGCAGCACCTGGGGGACAGGAAACCTAGATACGCAGTATTTT.

This clone was seen a single time. The J gene is TRBJ2-3, the V gene TRBV13; D possibly corresponds to TRBD2 (6 bases). The CDR3 extends over 16 amino acids. The V end was cut by 5 bases, the J end by 0 bases, with 15 bases between. Germline CDR1 PRHDT, CDR2 FYEKMQ (reference sequence). Written as DNA, the CDR3 is TGTGCCAGCAGCAACAAGGGTAGCGGAAGCACAGATACGCAGTATTTT. Its translation is CASSNKGSGSTDTQYF.

V usage is TRBV14 and J usage is TRBJ1-1; the D gene is possibly TRBD1 (6 bases). The germline CDR1 and CDR2 sequences are SGHDN and FVKESK. The CDR3 covers 15 residues. V lost 5 bases and J 3 bases, leaving 16 bases between the germline ends. The CDR3 region is CASSFQPGADTEAFF. In DNA form, the CDR3 reads TGTGCCAGCAGCTTCCAACCAGGGGCGGACACTGAAGCTTTCTTT. Based on the CDR3 plus reference TRBV14 and TRBJ1-1, the full variable domain is EAGVTQFPSHSVIEKGQTVTLRCDPISGHDNLYWYRRVMGKEIKFLLHFVKESKQDESGMPNNRFLAERTGGTYSTLKVQPAELEDSGVYFCASSFQPGADTEAFFGQGTRLTVV.

The gene calls are TRBV28 and TRBJ2-6; 7 nucleotides line up with TRBD1. Per germline, CDR1 MDHEN and CDR2 SYDVKM. Germline trimming cut 8 bases from V and 3 bases from J; bases unmatched to any gene: 7. The CDR3 spans 15 residues. Here the CDR3 reads CASGRQGGGANVLTF. Here the CDR3 DNA reads TGTGCCAGCGGCCGACAGGGTGGTGGGGCCAACGTCCTGACTTTC.

The CDR3 reads CASSYRSPSGSNEQFF. The CDR3 coding sequence is TGTGCCAGCAGTTACCGTTCCCCTAGCGGGAGTAATGAGCAGTTCTTC. The V gene is TRBV6-5, the J gene TRBJ2-1; TRBD2 matches at 10 bases. V was pared by 2 bases and J by 7 bases, with 8 bases of the junction left unmatched. The germline V gene encodes CDR1 MNHEY and CDR2 SVGAGI. The CDR3 spans 16 residues.

This chain uses TRBV9 with TRBJ2-7; 8 bases are shared with TRBD1. The CDR3 length is 12 residues. CDR1 is SGDLS, CDR2 YYNGEE, per germline. Trimming removed 5 bases from V and 7 bases from J; junction bases left unmatched: 5. The CDR3 region is CASSDRGEEQYF. The CDR3 coding sequence is TGTGCCAGCAGTGACAGGGGAGAGGAGCAGTACTTC.

The chain uses TRBV19 and TRBJ2-7; 8 nucleotides agree with TRBD2. The V and J ends lost 5 bases and 2 bases, in that order; junction bases with no gene match: 11. Germline lookup yields CDR1 LNHDA and CDR2 SQIVND (reference sequence). The CDR3 contains 16 residues. The CDR3 DNA sequence: TGTGCCAGTAGTGAAGGAGCGGGACTAGTACCCTACGAGCAGTACTTC. Protein: CASSEGAGLVPYEQYF.

The sample holds one count of this clone. This rearrangement joins TRBV19 to TRBJ2-1; 9 nucleotides line up with TRBD2. Trimming at V came to 8 bases and at J to 1 base, leaving 6 bases not matched to a gene. The V gene's germline CDR1 is LNHDA and CDR2 SQIVND (reference sequence). The CDR3 runs 15 residues. In DNA form, the CDR3 reads TGTGCCAGTGATGAAGCGGGAGGATCCTACAATGAGCAGTTCTTC. Amino acid sequence: CASDEAGGSYNEQFF.

The chain has TRBV5-6 and TRBJ1-2; possibly TRBD1 for D (5 bases). The CDR3 contains 14 residues. Trimming left V 5 bases short and J 2 bases short, with 13 bases between. CDR1 is SGHDT, CDR2 YYEEEE, per germline. The CDR3 DNA is TGTGCCAGCAGGTTCCAGGGAATCAACTATGGCTACACCTTC. This sequence encodes CASRFQGINYGYTF.

The V and J genes are TRBV7-6 and TRBJ2-7, with TRBD1 matching 10 bases. The germline V gene has CDR1 SGHVS and CDR2 FNYEAQ. V was clipped by 5 bases and J by 2 bases; unmatched bases: 3. The CDR3 is made up of 14 amino acids. CDR3 protein: CASSAGTGAYEQYF. In DNA form, the CDR3 reads TGTGCCAGCAGCGCCGGGACAGGGGCCTACGAGCAGTACTTC.

The CDR3 is CASSSTGGLYGYTF. CDR3 coding DNA: TGTGCCAGCAGTTCGACAGGGGGCCTCTATGGCTACACCTTC. The V and J genes are TRBV27 and TRBJ1-2; 10 nucleotides match TRBD1. The CDR3 is 14 amino acids. Germline lookup yields CDR1 MNHEY and CDR2 SMNVEV (reference sequence). Trimming at V came to 4 bases and at J to 4 bases, leaving 3 bases not matched to a gene.

The chain recombines TRBV27 with TRBJ1-1; weak D call: TRBD1 (5 bases). Germline V gives CDR1 MNHEY, CDR2 SMNVEV (reference sequence). With 6 bases removed from V and 5 bases from J, the gap between germline ends came to 13 bases. This CDR3 region has 13 residues. The CDR3 loop is CASRGEGLTEAFF. In DNA, the CDR3 is TGTGCCAGCAGAGGGGAGGGTTTGACTGAAGCTTTCTTT.

The chain couples TRBV7-8 to TRBJ2-1; 14 bases agree with TRBD2. The germline gives CDR1 SGHVS, CDR2 FQNEAQ. V was clipped by 7 bases and J by 7 bases; unmatched bases: 6. The CDR3 has 15 amino acids. The CDR3 loop reads CASTRGLAGVNEQFF. CDR3 sequence (DNA): TGTGCCAGCACCCGGGGACTAGCGGGAGTTAATGAGCAGTTCTTC.

The rearrangement uses TRBV6-1 and TRBJ1-4; tentatively, D is TRBD1 (6 bases). The CDR3 has 13 residues. Per the germline V gene, CDR1 is MNHNS and CDR2 is SASEGT. V was clipped by 8 bases and J by 6 bases, with 13 bases between them. The CDR3 spells CASGGYRDEKLFF. The CDR3, as DNA: TGTGCCAGCGGGGGTTACAGGGATGAAAAACTGTTTTTT.

The V gene is TRBV27, the J gene TRBJ1-2, with D possibly matching TRBD1 (6 bases). With 5 bases removed from V and 0 bases from J, the gap between germline ends came to 22 bases. The CDR3 totals 18 residues. The germline V gene has CDR1 MNHEY and CDR2 SMNVEV (reference sequence). The CDR3 DNA is TGTGCCAGCAGTCCCTTTGAAGCAGGGGAAGAGGCTAACTATGGCTACACCTTC. It yields the protein CASSPFEAGEEANYGYTF.

The DNA for the CDR3 is TGTGCCAGCAGCCAAGAGGGGCGGGGTTCACCCCTCCACTTT. Its protein product is CASSQEGRGSPLHF. The V call is TRBV4-2, the J call TRBJ1-6, with D tentatively TRBD1 (5 bases). The V end was cut by 0 bases, the J end by 9 bases, with 9 bases between. CDR1 LGHNA and CDR2 YNFKEQ come from the germline V gene. The CDR3 is 14 residues long.

This rearrangement joins TRBV28 to TRBJ1-1; 7 bases are a match to TRBD1. Per germline, CDR1 MDHEN and CDR2 SYDVKM. V lost 3 bases, J lost 3 bases, and 7 bases stayed unmatched. CDR3 size: 15 residues. The DNA for the CDR3 is TGTGCCAGCAGTTTGCCGGGACAGCTTTACACTGAAGCTTTCTTT. It translates to CASSLPGQLYTEAFF.

This chain connects TRBV6-1 to TRBJ2-7; maybe TRBD1 (5 bases). The V and J ends lost 2 bases and 0 bases respectively, with 14 bases between them. Germline lookup yields CDR1 MNHNS and CDR2 SASEGT. The CDR3 consists of 16 residues. The CDR3: CASSEWGQALSYEQYF. The CDR3 region has the DNA TGTGCCAGCAGTGAATGGGGCCAGGCCCTCTCCTACGAGCAGTACTTC.

As concerns this clone: Other DNA sequences in the same sample also yield this CDR3. CDR3 residues: CASSLDSNQPQHF. In DNA, the CDR3 is TGCGCCAGCAGCTTGGACAGCAATCAGCCCCAGCATTTT. V gene TRBV5-1 combines with J gene TRBJ1-5; D is uncertain. The CDR3 has 13 amino acids. CDR1 is SGHRS and CDR2 is YFSETQ in the germline V gene. The ends were cut back, 0 bases at V and 1 base at J, with 2 bases in the middle.